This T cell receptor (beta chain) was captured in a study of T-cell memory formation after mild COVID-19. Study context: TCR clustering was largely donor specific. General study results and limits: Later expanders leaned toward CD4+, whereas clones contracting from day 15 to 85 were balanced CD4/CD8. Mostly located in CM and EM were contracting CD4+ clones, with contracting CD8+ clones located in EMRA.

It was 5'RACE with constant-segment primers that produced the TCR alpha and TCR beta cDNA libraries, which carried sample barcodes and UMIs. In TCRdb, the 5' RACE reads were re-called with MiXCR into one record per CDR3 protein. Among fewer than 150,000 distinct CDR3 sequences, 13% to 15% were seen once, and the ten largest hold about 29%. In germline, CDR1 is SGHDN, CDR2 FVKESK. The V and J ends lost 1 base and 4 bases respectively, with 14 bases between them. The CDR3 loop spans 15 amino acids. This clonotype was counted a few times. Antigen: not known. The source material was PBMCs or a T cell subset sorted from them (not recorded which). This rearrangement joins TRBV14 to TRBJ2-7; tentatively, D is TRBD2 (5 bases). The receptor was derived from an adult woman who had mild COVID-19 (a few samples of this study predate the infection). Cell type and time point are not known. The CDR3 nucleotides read TGTGCCAGCAGCCAAGGTCAAGGGAGAGGGTACGAGCAGTACTTC. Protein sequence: CASSQGQGRGYEQYF. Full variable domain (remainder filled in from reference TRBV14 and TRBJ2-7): EAGVTQFPSHSVIEKGQTVTLRCDPISGHDNLYWYRRVMGKEIKFLLHFVKESKQDESGMPNNRFLAERTGGTYSTLKVQPAELEDSGVYFCASSQGQGRGYEQYFGPGTRLTVT.